Listed here are 5 T cell receptor beta chains from one sample, sequenced in a study of identical twins. MiXCR was run by TCRdb on the 5' RACE reads, yielding one entry per CDR3 protein. The profile shows hundreds of thousands of distinct CDR3 sequences, around 20% of them singletons. The same sample was also studied in work on T cells expressing NK-cell markers.

The source material was PBMCs. The receptors here all came from a woman in her late teens or twenties in good health.

This clonotype was observed a few times. This chain joins TRBV12-3 or TRBV12-4 and TRBJ2-1; D might be TRBD1 (5 bases). V was shortened by 5 bases and J by 3 bases, with 14 bases between the two germline ends. The CDR3 length is 15 residues. Written as DNA, the CDR3 is TGTGCCAGCAGTCCGCGCGACAGAGACTACAATGAGCAGTTCTTC. Its protein product is CASSPRDRDYNEQFF.

This clonotype occurred many times. The chain joins TRBV29-1 to TRBJ2-7, with 8 positions matching TRBD1. The CDR3 is made up of 13 amino acids. Germline-derived CDR1 and CDR2 are SQVTM and ANQGSEA. V lost 1 base, J lost 7 bases, and 6 bases stayed unmatched. The CDR3 region is CSVEGTGWREQYF. In DNA form, the CDR3 reads TGCAGCGTTGAAGGGACAGGGTGGCGGGAGCAGTACTTC.

V and J are TRBV4-1 and TRBJ1-2, with D perhaps matching TRBD1 (5 bases). The CDR3 consists of 14 residues. Germline V CDR1 and CDR2: MGHRA, YSYEKL. Trimming stripped 0 bases from V and 4 bases from J, with 9 bases between. This chain's CDR3 is CASSQEGGFYGYTF. DNA for the CDR3: TGCGCCAGCAGCCAAGAGGGGGGGTTCTATGGCTACACCTTC.

The chain uses TRBV6-1 and TRBJ2-7; 8 nucleotides line up with TRBD2. V trimming: 4 bases; J trimming: 8 bases; junction bases outside the gene matches: 13. The CDR3 runs to 15 residues. The germline CDR1 and CDR2 sequences are MNHNS and SASEGT. The CDR3 nucleotides are TGTGCCAGCAGTGTAGTTGGAGGGACTAGTTTTCAGCAGTACTTC. Residues: CASSVVGGTSFQQYF.

This clonotype has a handful of counts. This chain joins TRBV12-3 or TRBV12-4 and TRBJ2-7, with 7 bases that match TRBD2. The CDR3 runs 15 residues. Trimming at V came to 3 bases and at J to 5 bases, leaving 10 bases not matched to a gene. The CDR3 region has the DNA TGTGCCAGCAGTTTCAGCGGGATCTTTAACGACGAGCAGTACTTC. Translated: CASSFSGIFNDEQYF.